A selection of T cell receptor beta chains follows, all from one sample in a study of CD8+ T cells in alopecia areata. Some clones are missing from TCRdb's copy, which holds only in-frame ones; the method was immunoSEQ multiplex PCR. The sample carries about 110,000 clones, 50% to 60% recorded once. The specimen sequenced was NKG2D-low CD8+ T cells sorted from blood. The receptor source for this set is a human donor with alopecia areata. Both conserved end residues are part of each CDR3. D genes are given only for firm matches. For some rows the clone size is stated as once, few or many, or as a class when expanded; others skip it.

D gene | J gene | V gene | clone size | CDR3 DNA | CDR3 protein
- | TRBJ2-5 | TRBV5-6 | - | TGTGCCAGCAGATTCAGGGGGGCGCCGGAGACCCAGTACTTC | CASRFRGAPETQYF
- | TRBJ1-2 | TRBV7-9 | - | TGTGCCAGCAGCTTAGAGGAATTTCGCTATGGCTACACCTTC | CASSLEEFRYGYTF
TRBD1 | TRBJ2-3 | TRBV27 | - | TGTGCCAGCAGCCAGGACAGGGGAAACACAGATACGCAGTATTTT | CASSQDRGNTDTQYF
TRBD2 | TRBJ2-1 | TRBV29-1 | - | TGCAGCGTTGGGCGGGGGGGGAATCATAATGAGCAGTTCTTC | CSVGRGGNHNEQFF
TRBD2 | TRBJ2-5 | TRBV13 | few | TGTGCCAGCACCCAACGGAAACTAGCGGATCAAGAGACCCAGTACTTC | CASTQRKLADQETQYF
- | TRBJ2-7 | TRBV7-3 | few | TGTGCCAGCAGCTTAACGGGCGGGACGGACGAGCAGTACTTC | CASSLTGGTDEQYF
- | TRBJ2-2 | TRBV28 | - | TGTGCCAGCAGTTTCTCCTTCGCGAACACCGGGGAGCTGTTTTTT | CASSFSFANTGELFF
- | TRBJ1-1 | TRBV7-7 | - | TGTGCTAGCAGCGCACAGGCTCTTGAAGCTTTCTTT | CASSAQALEAFF
TRBD2 | TRBJ2-1 | TRBV2 | - | TGTGCCAGCAGTGGACTAGCGGGAGAATGGAATGAGCAGTTCTTC | CASSGLAGEWNEQFF
- | TRBJ2-7 | TRBV29-1 | - | TGCAGCGTTGAAGGGAGAGCCTACGAGCAGTACTTC | CSVEGRAYEQYF
- | TRBJ1-1 | TRBV29-1 | - | TGCAGCGTCCCCGGGGCGGAAGCTTTCTTT | CSVPGAEAFF
- | TRBJ2-5 | TRBV10-3 | - | TGTGCCATCAGGGACACCTTGGAGACCCAGTACTTC | CAIRDTLETQYF
TRBD1 | TRBJ1-2 | TRBV27 | - | TGTGCCAGCACTGCGGGACAGGCCTATGGCTACACCTTC | CASTAGQAYGYTF
TRBD2 | TRBJ2-1 | TRBV4-1 | - | TGCGCCAGCAGCCTCGGGACTAGCGGGAGTGGCATTGAGCAGTTCTTC | CASSLGTSGSGIEQFF
TRBD1 | TRBJ1-4 | TRBV6-5 | - | TGTGCCAGCAGCCCGGGACAGAATGAAAAACTGTTTTTT | CASSPGQNEKLFF
- | TRBJ2-7 | TRBV29-1 | - | TGCAGCGTTGTTGGCAGTACCTCCTACGAGCAGTACTTC | CSVVGSTSYEQYF
TRBD2 | TRBJ2-2 | TRBV29-1 | few | TGCAGCGTAATGGCGGGAGGGCGGGACACCGGGGAGCTGTTTTTT | CSVMAGGRDTGELFF
- | TRBJ2-1 | TRBV2 | - | TGTGCCAGCACCGGACAGGTCGGACTACACAATGAGCAGTTCTTC | CASTGQVGLHNEQFF
TRBD2 | TRBJ2-7 | TRBV30 | - | TGTGCCTGGAGTGTTCCCGGGACTAGCGGGAACGAGCAGTACTTC | CAWSVPGTSGNEQYF
TRBD2 | TRBJ2-7 | TRBV9 | - | TGTGCCAGCAGCGGCACAGCGGGAGTCCACGAGCAGTACTTC | CASSGTAGVHEQYF
TRBD1 | TRBJ1-1 | TRBV7-8 | - | TGTGCCAGCAGCCCGACCCGACAGGGGGCGGGTGAAGCTTTCTTT | CASSPTRQGAGEAFF
- | TRBJ2-7 | TRBV7-8 | - | TGTGCCAGCAGCTTAAGGGGGGACGGATTCTTCTCCTACGAGCAGTACTTC | CASSLRGDGFFSYEQYF
- | TRBJ2-1 | TRBV5-1 | - | TGCGCCAGCAGCTTGTGGGGGGGAGAGACCGGGACAGCCTACAATGAGCAGTTCTTC | CASSLWGGETGTAYNEQFF
TRBD2 | TRBJ2-1 | TRBV14 | - | TGTGCCAGCAGCTTAGCGGGAGCGGGATACAATGAGCAGTTCTTC | CASSLAGAGYNEQFF
- | TRBJ2-1 | TRBV7-3 | - | TGTGCCAGCAGCTTACAGCGGAGCTCCTACAATGAGCAGTTCTTC | CASSLQRSSYNEQFF
TRBD2 | TRBJ2-2 | TRBV28 | - | TGTGCCAGCAGTTTGGCTCTGCTAGCGGTAAACACCGGGGAGCTGTTTTTT | CASSLALLAVNTGELFF
TRBD1 | TRBJ2-7 | TRBV9 | - | TGTGCCAGCAGCATCAGGGACAGCACCTACGAGCAGTACTTC | CASSIRDSTYEQYF
- | TRBJ2-2 | TRBV5-1 | - | TGCGCCAGCCACTCTAACACCAGAATCGGGGAGCTGTTTTTT | CASHSNTRIGELFF
- | TRBJ2-3 | TRBV7-3 | many | TGTGCCAGCAGCTTAGTTGGGGATACGCAGTATTTT | CASSLVGDTQYF
TRBD1 | TRBJ2-3 | TRBV29-1 | few | TGCAGCGTTGAAGGACAGGGGGGCACAGATACGCAGTATTTT | CSVEGQGGTDTQYF
TRBD2 | TRBJ2-1 | TRBV5-1 | - | TGCGCCAGCAGCTTGGCGGGACTAGCGGGAAACAATGAGCAGTTCTTC | CASSLAGLAGNNEQFF
- | TRBJ2-7 | TRBV9 | - | TGTGCCAGCAGCGTAGACGGGAGCTACGAGCAGTACTTC | CASSVDGSYEQYF
- | TRBJ2-7 | TRBV2 | - | TGTGCCAGCAGTGAAACTGAATTTAACGAGCAGTACTTC | CASSETEFNEQYF
TRBD1 | TRBJ1-5 | TRBV6-1 | - | TGTGCCAGCAGTGGGACAGGGGGCCAGCCCCAGCATTTT | CASSGTGGQPQHF
- | TRBJ2-3 | TRBV13 | - | TGTGCCAGTAGCTCCAGCACAGATACGCAGTATTTT | CASSSSTDTQYF
TRBD1 | TRBJ1-2 | TRBV27 | - | TGTGCCAGCAGTTTCGGACAGGGACGAGGCTACACCTTC | CASSFGQGRGYTF
TRBD1 | TRBJ2-5 | TRBV7-3 | - | TGTGCCAGCAGCCGGACAGGGGGCCAAGAGACCCAGTACTTC | CASSRTGGQETQYF
- | TRBJ2-1 | TRBV6-5 | - | TGTGCCAGCAGTCAAGCCCAGGGGCCCGATGAGCAGTTCTTC | CASSQAQGPDEQFF
- | TRBJ2-5 | TRBV4-1 | few | TGCGCCAGCAGCCAAGATCTACAACAATGGTACCAAGAGACCCAGTACTTC | CASSQDLQQWYQETQYF
- | TRBJ1-1 | TRBV4-1 | - | TGCGCCAGCAGCCAGGGACCGCTGAACACTGAAGCTTTCTTT | CASSQGPLNTEAFF
TRBD1 | TRBJ2-5 | TRBV11-2 | - | TGTGCCAGCAGCTTCGGACAGGGTTCGATTGAGACCCAGTACTTC | CASSFGQGSIETQYF
- | TRBJ1-2 | TRBV19 | - | TGTGCCAGTAGTATAGCGGACTATTCCCCGGATGGCTACACCTTC | CASSIADYSPDGYTF
- | TRBJ2-7 | TRBV7-2 | - | TGTGCCAGCAGCCTTGAATACGAGCAGTACTTC | CASSLEYEQYF
- | TRBJ2-3 | TRBV18 | - | TGTGCCAGCTCACCACTCGGACGGTCAGATACGCAGTATTTT | CASSPLGRSDTQYF
TRBD2 | TRBJ2-1 | TRBV18 | - | TGTGCCAGCTCACGGACTAGCGGAAGCTCCTACAATGAGCAGTTCTTC | CASSRTSGSSYNEQFF
TRBD2 | TRBJ2-5 | TRBV28 | few | TGTGCCAGCAGTGAAATGGTGGCGGGAGGTGGGAAGACCCAGTACTTC | CASSEMVAGGGKTQYF
- | TRBJ2-7 | TRBV5-1 | few | TGCGCCAGCAGCTATCTAGGCCCCAGATCCGACGAGCAGTACTTC | CASSYLGPRSDEQYF